This T cell receptor beta chain was retrieved from a study of cytomegalovirus exposure and HLA in healthy donors. Notes on the study in general: Later work associated roughly 17,000 TCR beta sequences with HLA alleles at 0.05 false discovery rate.

60 Vbeta and 13 Jbeta primers were used in PCR. The repertoire was sequenced with immunoSEQ multiplex PCR; TCRdb's copy has only in-frame clones and lacks some. The sample includes roughly 130,000 clones, over 8% seen only once; the top ten take around 5.5%. This CDR3 contains 13 residues. Germline V lookup: CDR1 PRHDT, CDR2 FYEKMQ (reference sequence). Trimming shortened V by 4 bases and J by 7 bases, and 13 bases separated the two germline ends. About this clone itself: Its specificity is unknown.

Sample: PBMCs. The source of this sequence is a man aged 35 to 55 in good health and CMV-seronegative. This chain links TRBV13 with TRBJ1-2; D is uncertain. The CDR3 DNA reads as TGTGCCAGCAGCTCCAATCTCGCGGGTGGCTACACCTTC. Its translation: CASSSNLAGGYTF.